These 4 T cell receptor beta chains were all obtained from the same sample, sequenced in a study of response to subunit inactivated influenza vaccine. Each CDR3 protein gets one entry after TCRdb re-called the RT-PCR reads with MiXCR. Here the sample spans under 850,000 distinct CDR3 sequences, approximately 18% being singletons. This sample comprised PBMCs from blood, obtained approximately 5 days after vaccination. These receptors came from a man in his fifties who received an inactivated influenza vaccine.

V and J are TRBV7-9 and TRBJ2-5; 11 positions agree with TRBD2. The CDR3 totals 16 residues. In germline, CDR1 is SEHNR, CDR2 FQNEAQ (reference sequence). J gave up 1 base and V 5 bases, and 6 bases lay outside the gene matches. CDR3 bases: TGTGCCAGCAGCCTGATAGGACTAGCGGGCCAAGAGACCCAGTACTTC. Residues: CASSLIGLAGQETQYF.

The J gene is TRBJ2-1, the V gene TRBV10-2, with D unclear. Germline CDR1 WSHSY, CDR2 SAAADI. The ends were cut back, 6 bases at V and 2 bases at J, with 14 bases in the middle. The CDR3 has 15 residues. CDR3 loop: CASRFGIFPYNEQFF. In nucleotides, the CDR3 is TGCGCCAGCAGATTCGGAATCTTCCCCTACAATGAGCAGTTCTTC.

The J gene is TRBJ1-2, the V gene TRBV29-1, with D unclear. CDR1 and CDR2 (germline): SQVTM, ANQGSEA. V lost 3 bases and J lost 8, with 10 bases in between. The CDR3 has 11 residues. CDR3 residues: CSVDGERGYTF. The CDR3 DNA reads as TGCAGCGTTGATGGAGAACGCGGCTACACCTTC.

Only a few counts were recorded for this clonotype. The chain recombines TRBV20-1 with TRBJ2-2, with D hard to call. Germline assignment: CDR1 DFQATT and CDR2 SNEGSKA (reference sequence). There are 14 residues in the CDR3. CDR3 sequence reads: CSTRPRHNTGELFF. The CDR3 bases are TGCAGCACAAGGCCGAGACACAACACCGGGGAGCTGTTTTTT.